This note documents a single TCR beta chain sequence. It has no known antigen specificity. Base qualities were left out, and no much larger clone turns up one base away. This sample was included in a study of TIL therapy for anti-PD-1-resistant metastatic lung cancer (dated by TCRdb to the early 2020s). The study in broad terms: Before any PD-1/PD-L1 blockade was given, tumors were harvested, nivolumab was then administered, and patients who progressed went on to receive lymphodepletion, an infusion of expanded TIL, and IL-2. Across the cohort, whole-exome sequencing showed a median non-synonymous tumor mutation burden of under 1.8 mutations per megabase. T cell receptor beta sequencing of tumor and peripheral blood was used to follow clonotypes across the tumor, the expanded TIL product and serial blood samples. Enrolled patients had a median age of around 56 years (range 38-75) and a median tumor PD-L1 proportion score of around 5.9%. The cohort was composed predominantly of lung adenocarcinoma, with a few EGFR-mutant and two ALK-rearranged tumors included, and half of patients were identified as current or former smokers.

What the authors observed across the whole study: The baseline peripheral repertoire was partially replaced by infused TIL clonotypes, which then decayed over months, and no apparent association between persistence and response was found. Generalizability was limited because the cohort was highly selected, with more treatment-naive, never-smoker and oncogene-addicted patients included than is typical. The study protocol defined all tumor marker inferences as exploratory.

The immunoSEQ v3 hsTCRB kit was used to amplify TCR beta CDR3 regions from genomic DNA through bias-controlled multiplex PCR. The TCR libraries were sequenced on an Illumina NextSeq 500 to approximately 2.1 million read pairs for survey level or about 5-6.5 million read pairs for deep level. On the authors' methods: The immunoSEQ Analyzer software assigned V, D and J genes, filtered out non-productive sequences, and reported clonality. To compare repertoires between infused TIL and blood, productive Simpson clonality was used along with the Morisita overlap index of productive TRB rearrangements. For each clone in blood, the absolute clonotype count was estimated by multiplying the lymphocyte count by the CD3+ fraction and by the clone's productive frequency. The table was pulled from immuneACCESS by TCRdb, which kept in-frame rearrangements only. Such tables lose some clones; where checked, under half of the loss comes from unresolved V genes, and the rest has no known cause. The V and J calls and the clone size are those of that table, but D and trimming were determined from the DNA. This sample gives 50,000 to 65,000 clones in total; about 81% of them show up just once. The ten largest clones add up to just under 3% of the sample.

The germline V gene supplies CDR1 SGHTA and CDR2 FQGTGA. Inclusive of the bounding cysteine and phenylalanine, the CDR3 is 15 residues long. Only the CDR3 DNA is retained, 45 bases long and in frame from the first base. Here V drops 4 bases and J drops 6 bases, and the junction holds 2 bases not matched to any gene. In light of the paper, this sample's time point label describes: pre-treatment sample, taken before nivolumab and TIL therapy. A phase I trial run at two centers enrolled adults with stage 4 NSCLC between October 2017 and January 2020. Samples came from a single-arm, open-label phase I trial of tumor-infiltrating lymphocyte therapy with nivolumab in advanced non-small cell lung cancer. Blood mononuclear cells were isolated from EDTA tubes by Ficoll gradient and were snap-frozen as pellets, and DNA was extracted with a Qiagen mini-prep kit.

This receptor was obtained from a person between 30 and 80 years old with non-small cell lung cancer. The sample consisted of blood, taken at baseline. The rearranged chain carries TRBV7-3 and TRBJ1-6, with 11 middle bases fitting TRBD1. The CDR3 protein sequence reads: CASSSGTGGNSPLHF. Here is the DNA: TGTGCCAGCAGCTCCGGGACAGGGGGTAATTCACCCCTCCACTTT.